A single T cell receptor beta chain is shown here with its context. What it recognizes is unknown. Then a second PCR, running about 7 to 11 cycles, was carried out with a sample-barcoded 5' primer and a J-beta primer mix. MiXCR was run by TCRdb on the 5' RACE reads, yielding one entry per CDR3 protein. The sample includes 550,000 to 700,000 distinct CDR3 sequences, 25% to 30% seen only once; the top ten take around 20%. These data belong to a study of blood T cells in healthy people across ages. Overall study findings and caveats: Comparison with aged donors showed that long-lived donors had more naive CD4+ cells and higher diversity. Age brought a roughly linear fall in TCR beta diversity measured per million T cells. The lack of PBMC sorting stopped any conclusive naive versus antigen-experienced comparison.

This clonotype originated in a woman in her sixties or seventies in good health. The material sequenced was blood.

Here the CDR3 reads CASSLMRGNSYEQYF. The CDR3 region has the DNA TGTGCCAGCAGTTTAATGCGGGGGAACTCCTACGAGCAGTACTTC. V and J are TRBV12-3 or TRBV12-4 and TRBJ2-1; the match to TRBD2 covers 7 bases. The end of the DNA aligns better with TRBJ2-7, so the J call may be wrong. There are 15 residues in the CDR3.